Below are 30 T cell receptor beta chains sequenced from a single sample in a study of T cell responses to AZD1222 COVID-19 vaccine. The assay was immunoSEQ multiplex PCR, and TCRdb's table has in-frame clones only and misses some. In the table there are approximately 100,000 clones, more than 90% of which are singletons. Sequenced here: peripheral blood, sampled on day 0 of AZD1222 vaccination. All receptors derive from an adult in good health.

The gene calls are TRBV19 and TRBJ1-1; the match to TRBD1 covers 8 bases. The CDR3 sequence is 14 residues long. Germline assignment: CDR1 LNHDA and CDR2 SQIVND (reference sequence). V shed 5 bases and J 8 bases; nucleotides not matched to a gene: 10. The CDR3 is CASSVIQGGEEAFF. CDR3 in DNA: TGTGCCAGTAGTGTTATACAGGGGGGTGAAGAAGCTTTCTTT.

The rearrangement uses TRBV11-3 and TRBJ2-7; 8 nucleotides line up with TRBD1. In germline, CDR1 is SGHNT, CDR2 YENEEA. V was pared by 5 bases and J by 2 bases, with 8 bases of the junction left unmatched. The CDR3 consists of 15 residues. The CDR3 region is CASSPHRGTAYEQYF. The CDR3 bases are TGTGCCAGCAGCCCACACAGGGGGACGGCCTACGAGCAGTACTTC.

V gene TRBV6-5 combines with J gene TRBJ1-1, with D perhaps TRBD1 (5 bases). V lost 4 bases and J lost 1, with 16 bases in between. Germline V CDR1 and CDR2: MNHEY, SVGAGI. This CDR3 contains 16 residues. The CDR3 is CASSLLEGRRNTEAFF. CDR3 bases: TGTGCCAGCAGTTTACTCGAGGGACGCCGGAACACTGAAGCTTTCTTT.

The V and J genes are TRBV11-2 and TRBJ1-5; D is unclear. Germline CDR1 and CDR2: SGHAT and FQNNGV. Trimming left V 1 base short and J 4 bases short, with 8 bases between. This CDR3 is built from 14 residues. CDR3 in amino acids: CASSLGGVNQPQHF. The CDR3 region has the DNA TGTGCCAGCAGCTTAGGAGGCGTGAATCAGCCCCAGCATTTT.

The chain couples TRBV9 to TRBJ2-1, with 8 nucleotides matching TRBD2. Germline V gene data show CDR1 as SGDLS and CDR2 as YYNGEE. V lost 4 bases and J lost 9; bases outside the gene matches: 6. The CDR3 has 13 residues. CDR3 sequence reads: CASSIAGSREQFF. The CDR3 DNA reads TGTGCCAGCAGCATAGCGGGGAGTCGTGAGCAGTTCTTC.

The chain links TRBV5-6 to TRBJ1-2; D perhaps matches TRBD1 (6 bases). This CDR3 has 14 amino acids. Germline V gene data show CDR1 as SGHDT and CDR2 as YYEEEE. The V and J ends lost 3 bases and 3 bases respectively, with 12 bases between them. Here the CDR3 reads CASSYLSGDYGYTF. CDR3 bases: TGTGCCAGCAGCTACCTTTCAGGGGACTATGGCTACACCTTC.

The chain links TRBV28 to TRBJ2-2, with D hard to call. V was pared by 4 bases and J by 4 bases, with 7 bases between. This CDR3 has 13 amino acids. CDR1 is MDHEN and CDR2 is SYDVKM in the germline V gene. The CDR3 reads CASSSPVTGELFF. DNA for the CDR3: TGTGCCAGCAGTTCCCCTGTCACCGGGGAGCTGTTTTTT.

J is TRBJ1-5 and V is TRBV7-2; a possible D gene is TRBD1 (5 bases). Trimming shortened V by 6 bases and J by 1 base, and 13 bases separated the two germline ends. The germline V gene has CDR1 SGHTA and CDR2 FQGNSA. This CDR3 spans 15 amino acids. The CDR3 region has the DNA TGTGCCAGCAGTCCCAGGGTGCGGAGCAATCAGCCCCAGCATTTT. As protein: CASSPRVRSNQPQHF. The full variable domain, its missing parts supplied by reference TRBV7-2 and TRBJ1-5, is GAGVSQSPSNKVTEKGKDVELRCDPISGHTALYWYRQSLGQGLEFLIYFQGNSAPDKSGLPSDRFSAERTGGSVSTLTIQRTQQEDSAVYLCASSPRVRSNQPQHFGDGTRLSIL.

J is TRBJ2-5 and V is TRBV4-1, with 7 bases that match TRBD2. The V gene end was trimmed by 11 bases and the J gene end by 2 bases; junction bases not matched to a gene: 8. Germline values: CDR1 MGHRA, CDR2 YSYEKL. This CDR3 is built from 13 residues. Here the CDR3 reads CASSAGEQETQYF. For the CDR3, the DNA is TGCGCCTCGAGCGCGGGGGAACAAGAGACCCAGTACTTC.

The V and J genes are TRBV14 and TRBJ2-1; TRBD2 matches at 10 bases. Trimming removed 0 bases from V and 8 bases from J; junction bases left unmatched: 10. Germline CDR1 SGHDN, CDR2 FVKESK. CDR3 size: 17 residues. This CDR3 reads CASSQDVVSGGFDEQFF. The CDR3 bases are TGTGCCAGCAGCCAAGACGTGGTTAGCGGGGGGTTCGATGAGCAGTTCTTC. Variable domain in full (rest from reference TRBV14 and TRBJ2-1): EAGVTQFPSHSVIEKGQTVTLRCDPISGHDNLYWYRRVMGKEIKFLLHFVKESKQDESGMPNNRFLAERTGGTYSTLKVQPAELEDSGVYFCASSQDVVSGGFDEQFFGPGTRLTVL.

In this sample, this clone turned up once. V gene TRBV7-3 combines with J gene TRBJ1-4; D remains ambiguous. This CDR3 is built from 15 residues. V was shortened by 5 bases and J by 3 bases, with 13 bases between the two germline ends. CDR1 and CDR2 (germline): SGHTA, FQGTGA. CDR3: CASSQCKLPNEKLFF. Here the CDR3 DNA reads TGTGCCAGCAGCCAATGCAAATTACCTAATGAAAAACTGTTTTTT.

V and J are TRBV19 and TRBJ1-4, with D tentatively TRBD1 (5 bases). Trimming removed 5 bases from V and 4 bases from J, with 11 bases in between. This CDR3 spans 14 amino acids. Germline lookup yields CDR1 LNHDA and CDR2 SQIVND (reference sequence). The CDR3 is CASSPGPSNEKLFF. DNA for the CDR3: TGTGCCAGTAGTCCGGGACCGAGTAATGAAAAACTGTTTTTT.

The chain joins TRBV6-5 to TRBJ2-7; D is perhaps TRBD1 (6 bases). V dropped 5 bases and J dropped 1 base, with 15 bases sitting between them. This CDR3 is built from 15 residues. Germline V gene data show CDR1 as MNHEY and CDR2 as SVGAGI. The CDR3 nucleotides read TGTGCCAGCAGTCCCAGACAGGCGCGTTCCTACGAGCAGTACTTC. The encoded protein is CASSPRQARSYEQYF.

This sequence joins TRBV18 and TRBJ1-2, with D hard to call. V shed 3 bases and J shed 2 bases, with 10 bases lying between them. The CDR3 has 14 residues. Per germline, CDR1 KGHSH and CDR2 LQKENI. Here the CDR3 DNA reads TGTGCCAGCTCACCCTCCGGGGAGAACTATGGCTACACCTTC. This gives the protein CASSPSGENYGYTF.

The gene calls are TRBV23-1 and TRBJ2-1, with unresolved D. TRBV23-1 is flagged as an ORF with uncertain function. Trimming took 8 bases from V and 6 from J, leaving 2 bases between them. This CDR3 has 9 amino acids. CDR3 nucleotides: TGCGCCAGCCTCAATGAGCAGTTCTTC. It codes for CASLNEQFF.

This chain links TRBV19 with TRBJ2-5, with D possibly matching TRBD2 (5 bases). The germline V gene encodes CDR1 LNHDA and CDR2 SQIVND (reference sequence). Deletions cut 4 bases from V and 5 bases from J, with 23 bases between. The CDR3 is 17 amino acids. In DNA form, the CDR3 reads TGTGCCAGTAGTAAGATATCTCGCGGTCCGCCGGGGGAGACCCAGTACTTC. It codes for CASSKISRGPPGETQYF.

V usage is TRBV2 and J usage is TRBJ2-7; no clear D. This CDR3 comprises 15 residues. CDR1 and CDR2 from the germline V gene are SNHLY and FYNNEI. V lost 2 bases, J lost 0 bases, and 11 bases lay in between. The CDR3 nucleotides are TGTGCCAGCAGTGAAATGGCCGTCAGCTCCTACGAGCAGTACTTC. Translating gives CASSEMAVSSYEQYF.

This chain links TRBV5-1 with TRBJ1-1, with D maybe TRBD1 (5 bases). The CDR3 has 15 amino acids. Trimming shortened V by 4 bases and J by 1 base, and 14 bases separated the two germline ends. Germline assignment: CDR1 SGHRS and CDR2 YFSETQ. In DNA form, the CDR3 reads TGCGCCAGCAGCGGGGCTGTGGGTCAGAACACTGAAGCTTTCTTT. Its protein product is CASSGAVGQNTEAFF. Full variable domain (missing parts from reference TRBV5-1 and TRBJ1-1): KAGVTQTPRYLIKTRGQQVTLSCSPISGHRSVSWYQQTPGQGLQFLFEYFSETQRNKGNFPGRFSGRQFSNSRSEMNVSTLELGDSALYLCASSGAVGQNTEAFFGQGTRLTVV.

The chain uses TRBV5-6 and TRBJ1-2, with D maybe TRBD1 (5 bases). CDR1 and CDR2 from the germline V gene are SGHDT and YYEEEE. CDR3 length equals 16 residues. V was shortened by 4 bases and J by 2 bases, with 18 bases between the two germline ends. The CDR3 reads CASSLWSIGVNYGYTF. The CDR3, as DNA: TGTGCCAGCAGCCTCTGGAGTATAGGGGTGAACTATGGCTACACCTTC. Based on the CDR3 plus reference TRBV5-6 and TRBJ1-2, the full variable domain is DAGVTQSPTHLIKTRGQQVTLRCSPKSGHDTVSWYQQALGQGPQFIFQYYEEEERQRGNFPDRFSGHQFPNYSSELNVNALLLGDSALYLCASSLWSIGVNYGYTFGSGTRLTVV.

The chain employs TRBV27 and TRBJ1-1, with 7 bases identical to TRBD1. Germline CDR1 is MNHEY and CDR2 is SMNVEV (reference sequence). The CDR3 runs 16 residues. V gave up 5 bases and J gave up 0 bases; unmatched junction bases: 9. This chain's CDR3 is CASSPRGFGMNTEAFF. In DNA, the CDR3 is TGTGCCAGCAGTCCCAGGGGGTTCGGGATGAACACTGAAGCTTTCTTT.

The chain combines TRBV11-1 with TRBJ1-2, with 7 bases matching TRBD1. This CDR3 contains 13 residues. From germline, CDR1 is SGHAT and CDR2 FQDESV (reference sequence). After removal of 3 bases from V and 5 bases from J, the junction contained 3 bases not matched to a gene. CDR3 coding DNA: TGTGCCAGCAGCTTTACAGGGGAGTATGGCTACACCTTC. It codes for CASSFTGEYGYTF.

CDR3 coding DNA: TGTGCCAGCAGTTTTGGGGGCGCGGGAAACACCATATATTTT. Its protein product is CASSFGGAGNTIYF. V usage is TRBV27 and J usage is TRBJ1-3; a possible D gene is TRBD1 (6 bases). V shed 3 bases and J shed 4 bases, with 10 bases lying between them. The germline V gene encodes CDR1 MNHEY and CDR2 SMNVEV (reference sequence). This CDR3 region has 14 residues.

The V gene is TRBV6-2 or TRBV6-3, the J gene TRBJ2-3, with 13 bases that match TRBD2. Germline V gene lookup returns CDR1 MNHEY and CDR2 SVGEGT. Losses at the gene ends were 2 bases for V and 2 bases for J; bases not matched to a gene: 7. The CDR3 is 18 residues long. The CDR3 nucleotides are TGTGCCAGCAGTTACGGACTAGCGGGGGCCTTACTCACAGATACGCAGTATTTT. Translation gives CASSYGLAGALLTDTQYF.

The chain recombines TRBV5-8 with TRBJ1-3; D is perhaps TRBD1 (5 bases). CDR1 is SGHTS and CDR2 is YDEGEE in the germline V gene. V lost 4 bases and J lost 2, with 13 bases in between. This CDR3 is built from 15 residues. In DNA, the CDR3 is TGTGCCAGCAGCCTCTGGACACGGGCTGGAAACACCATATATTTT. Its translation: CASSLWTRAGNTIYF.

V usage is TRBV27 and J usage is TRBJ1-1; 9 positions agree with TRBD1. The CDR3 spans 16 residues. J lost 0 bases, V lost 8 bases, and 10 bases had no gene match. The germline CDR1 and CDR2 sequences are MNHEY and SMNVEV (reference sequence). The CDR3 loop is CASRLGQGRVNTEAFF. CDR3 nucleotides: TGTGCCAGCCGCCTGGGACAGGGCCGGGTGAACACTGAAGCTTTCTTT.

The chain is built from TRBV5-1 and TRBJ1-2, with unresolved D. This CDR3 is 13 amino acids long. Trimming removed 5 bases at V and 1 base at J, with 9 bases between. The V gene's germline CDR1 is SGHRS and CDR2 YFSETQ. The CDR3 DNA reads TGCGCCAGCAGTCCGATGCTTAACTATGGCTACACCTTC. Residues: CASSPMLNYGYTF.

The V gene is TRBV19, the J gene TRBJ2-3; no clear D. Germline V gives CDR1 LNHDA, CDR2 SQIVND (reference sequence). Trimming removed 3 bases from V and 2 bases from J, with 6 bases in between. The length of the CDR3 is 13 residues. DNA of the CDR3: TGTGCCAGTAGTATCATAGCCACAGATACGCAGTATTTT. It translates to CASSIIATDTQYF. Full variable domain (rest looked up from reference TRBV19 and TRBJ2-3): DGGITQSPKYLFRKEGQNVTLSCEQNLNHDAMYWYRQDPGQGLRLIYYSQIVNDFQKGDIAEGYSVSREKKESFPLTVTSAQKNPTAFYLCASSIIATDTQYFGPGTRLTVL.

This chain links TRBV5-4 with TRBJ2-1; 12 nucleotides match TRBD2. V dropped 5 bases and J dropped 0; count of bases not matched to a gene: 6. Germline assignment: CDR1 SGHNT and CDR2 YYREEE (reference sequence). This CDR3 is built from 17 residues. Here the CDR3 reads CASSNGLAGNSYNEQFF. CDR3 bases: TGTGCCAGCAGTAACGGACTAGCGGGGAACTCCTACAATGAGCAGTTCTTC.

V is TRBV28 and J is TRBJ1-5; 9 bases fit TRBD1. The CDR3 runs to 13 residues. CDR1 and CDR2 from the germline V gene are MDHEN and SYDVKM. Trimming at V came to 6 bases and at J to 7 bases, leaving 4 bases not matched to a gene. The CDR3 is CASRPQGAQPQHF. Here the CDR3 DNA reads TGTGCCAGCAGACCACAGGGGGCCCAGCCCCAGCATTTT. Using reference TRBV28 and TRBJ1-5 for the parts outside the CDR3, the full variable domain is DVKVTQSSRYLVKRTGEKVFLECVQDMDHENMFWYRQDPGLGLRLIYFSYDVKMKEKGDIPEGYSVSREKKERFSLILESASTNQTSMYLCASRPQGAQPQHFGDGTRLSIL.

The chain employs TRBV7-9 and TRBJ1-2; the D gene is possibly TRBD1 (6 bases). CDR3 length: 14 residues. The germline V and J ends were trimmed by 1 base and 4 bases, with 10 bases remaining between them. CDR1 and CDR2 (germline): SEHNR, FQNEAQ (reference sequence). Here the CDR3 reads CASSLDGQSYGYTF. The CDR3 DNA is TGTGCCAGCAGCTTAGATGGACAGTCCTATGGCTACACCTTC. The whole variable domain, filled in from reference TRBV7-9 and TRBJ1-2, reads DTGVSQNPRHKITKRGQNVTFRCDPISEHNRLYWYRQTLGQGPEFLTYFQNEAQLEKSRLLSDRFSAERPKGSFSTLEIQRTEQGDSAMYLCASSLDGQSYGYTFGSGTRLTVV.